The clone carrying this T cell receptor beta chain turned up a few times. TCRdb redid the calling of the 5' RACE reads with MiXCR, one entry per CDR3 protein. The table includes roughly 96,000 distinct CDR3 sequences, roughly 10% detected once. The entry originates in a study of T cells after yellow fever vaccination. Whole-study context: Fractions containing few cells were prepared with SMART-Seq v4 Ultra Low Input.

The CDR3 contains 16 residues. CDR1 and CDR2 from the germline V gene are SEHNR and FQNEAQ (reference sequence). Losses at the gene ends were 7 bases for V and 4 bases for J; bases not matched to a gene: 13. Study-wide results and caveats: Subsequent booster samples again held most clones from primary vaccination (roughly 96% CD4, approximately 85% CD8). The CD4 compartment and the CD8 compartment contained a small share of clonotypes in common.

The sequence was obtained from a man aged 18 to 30 who received the YFV17D yellow fever vaccine. Here the sequenced sample was CD8+ T cells not binding an NS4B(214-222) dextramer, sorted from PBMCs, taken less than 18 days after the first yellow fever vaccination. V usage is TRBV7-9 and J usage is TRBJ2-5; 9 nucleotides agree with TRBD2. CDR3: CASIPPLAGSGETQYF. In DNA form, the CDR3 reads TGTGCCAGCATCCCGCCCCTAGCGGGGTCTGGAGAGACCCAGTACTTC.